This T cell receptor (beta chain) was profiled in a study of T-cell memory formation after mild COVID-19 (dated by TCRdb to the early 2020s). For the wider study: TCR sequence clusters from the two donors were found to be largely donor specific. The cohort was made up of two young adult volunteers, one female and one male, who were previously healthy. In two donors, T-cell clones that expanded and contracted after mild COVID-19 were followed by sequencing TCRalpha and TCRbeta repertoires longitudinally. Broad study findings and their caveats: Whether the second-wave clones peaking on day 37 were SARS-CoV-2 specific was not confirmed. Contracting CD4+ clones turned up mainly in the CM and EM memory subsets, whereas EMRA was where CD8+ clones were enriched. Only two mild cases were covered in the study, and larger cohorts including severe cases with pre-infection samples were considered necessary. Some responding clones were detected in pre-infection memory, suggesting pre-existing cross-reactive memory T cells joined the SARS-CoV-2 response. Clones contracting from day 15 to 85 had balanced CD4/CD8 phenotypes, while a second wave expanding from day 15 to 37 was biased towards CD4+.

PBMCs were isolated by Ficoll-Paque density gradient centrifugation. From a lookup of the germline V gene, CDR1 and CDR2 are MNHEY and SVGAGI. CDR3 length: 16 amino acids, cysteine to phenylalanine. The kept DNA is CDR3 alone, 48 bases in frame from the first base. V loses 0 bases, J loses 2 bases, and the germline ends lie 12 bases apart. To note about this clonotype: Its antigen has not been determined. Base qualities are not recorded, but no much larger clone differs from it by a single base.

These reads were obtained on an Illumina NovaSeq 6000. TCRalpha and TCRbeta cDNA libraries were built by 5'RACE with constant-segment primers, adding sample barcodes and unique molecular identifiers. Trizol reagent was used to extract RNA from every sample. Library amplification was performed in two PCR steps, and a second sample barcode and Illumina TruSeq adapters were introduced in the second step. Sequencing of the libraries was done on an Illumina NovaSeq, producing 2 x 150 bp paired-end reads. Per the source publication's procedure: Demultiplexing of reads and collapsing into UMI-guided consensus sequences were performed with migec v1.2.7. With mixcr v2.1.11, UMI consensuses were aligned to TRA and TRB V and J templates and assembled into clonotypes. Expanded or contracted clonotypes were those called significant by both edgeR and NoisET, with noise models trained on biological replicates. For edgeR calls, the cutoffs were a false discovery rate-adjusted p below 0.01 and a log2 fold-change threshold of 1. As an exploratory analysis of dynamics, max-normalized trajectories of the 1000 most abundant clonotypes were examined with PCA combined with hierarchical clustering. Separately sequenced CD4+ and CD8+ repertoires were used to assign a CD4 or CD8 phenotype to each responding clone. The public reads were reprocessed in TCRdb via fastp at Q25 and MiXCR, keeping in-frame beta chains. Rows with a matching CDR3 protein are joined into one entry that keeps the most common DNA and genes. TCRdb's processing, not the study's, gives the V and J calls here. In this sample the table shows about 290,000 distinct CDR3 sequences, more than 15% of which occur a single time. The ten largest clonotypes hold roughly 22% of the sample.

Sequenced material: PBMCs or a T cell subset sorted from them (not recorded which). The sequence was collected from a man aged 18 to 35 who had mild COVID-19 (a few samples of this study predate the infection). The sample titles of this study are shuffled in the database, so cell type and time point are left out; the donor was told from shared clones. This chain is built from TRBV6-5 and TRBJ2-3; the D gene is perhaps TRBD1, from 6 matching bases. The CDR3 amino acid sequence is: CASSYSSGAFTDTQYF. Here is the DNA: TGTGCCAGCAGTTACTCGTCAGGGGCTTTCACAGATACGCAGTATTTT.